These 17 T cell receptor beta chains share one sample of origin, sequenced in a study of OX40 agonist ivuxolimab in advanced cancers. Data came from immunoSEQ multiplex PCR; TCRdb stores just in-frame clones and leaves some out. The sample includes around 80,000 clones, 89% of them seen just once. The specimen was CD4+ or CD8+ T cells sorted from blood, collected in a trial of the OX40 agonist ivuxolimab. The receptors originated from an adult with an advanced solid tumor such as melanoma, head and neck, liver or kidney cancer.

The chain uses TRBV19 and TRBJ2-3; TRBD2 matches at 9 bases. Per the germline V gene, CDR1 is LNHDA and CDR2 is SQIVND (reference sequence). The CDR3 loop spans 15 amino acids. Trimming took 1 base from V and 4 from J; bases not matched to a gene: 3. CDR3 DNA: TGTGCCAGTAGTATAGGGACTAGCGCCCCAGATACGCAGTATTTT. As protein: CASSIGTSAPDTQYF.

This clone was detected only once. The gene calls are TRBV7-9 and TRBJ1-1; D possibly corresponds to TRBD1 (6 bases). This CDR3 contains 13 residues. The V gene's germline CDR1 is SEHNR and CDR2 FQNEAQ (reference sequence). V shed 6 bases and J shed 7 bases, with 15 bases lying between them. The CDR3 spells CASSAWNRDEAFF. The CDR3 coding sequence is TGTGCCAGCAGTGCGTGGAACAGGGATGAAGCTTTCTTT.

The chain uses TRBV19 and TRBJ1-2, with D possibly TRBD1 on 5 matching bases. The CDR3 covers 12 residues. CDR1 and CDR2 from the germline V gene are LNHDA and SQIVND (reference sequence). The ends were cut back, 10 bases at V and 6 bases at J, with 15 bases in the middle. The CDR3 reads CATDDRTHGYTF. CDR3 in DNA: TGTGCCACCGACGACAGAACCCATGGCTACACCTTC.

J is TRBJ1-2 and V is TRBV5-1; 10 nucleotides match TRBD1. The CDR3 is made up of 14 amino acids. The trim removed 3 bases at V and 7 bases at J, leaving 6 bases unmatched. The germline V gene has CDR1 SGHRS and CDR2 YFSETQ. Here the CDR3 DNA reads TGCGCCAGCAGCTGGACAGGGGGTATAGGTGGCTACACCTTC. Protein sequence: CASSWTGGIGGYTF.

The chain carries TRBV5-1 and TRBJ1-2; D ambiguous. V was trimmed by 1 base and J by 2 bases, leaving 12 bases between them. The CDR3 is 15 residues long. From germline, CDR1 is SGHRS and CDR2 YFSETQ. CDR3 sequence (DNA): TGCGCCAGCAGCTTGACGGGGAGTGGGAACTATGGCTACACCTTC. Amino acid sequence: CASSLTGSGNYGYTF.

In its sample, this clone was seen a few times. CDR3 DNA sequence: TGTGCCAGCAGCCCGGGACTGGTCTATGGCTACACCTTC. Protein sequence: CASSPGLVYGYTF. V is TRBV7-9 and J is TRBJ1-2; possibly TRBD1 for D (5 bases). The CDR3 totals 13 residues. Germline lookup yields CDR1 SEHNR and CDR2 FQNEAQ (reference sequence). Between the trimmed V and J ends, which lost 5 bases and 4 bases, there was a span of 11 bases.

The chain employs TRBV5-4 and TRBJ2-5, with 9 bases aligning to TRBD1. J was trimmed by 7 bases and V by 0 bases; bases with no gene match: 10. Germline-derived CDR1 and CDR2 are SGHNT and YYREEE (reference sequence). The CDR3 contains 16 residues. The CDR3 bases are TGTGCCAGCAGCTTGGCCGCGGGACAGGGAGGGGGGACCCAGTACTTC. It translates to CASSLAAGQGGGTQYF.

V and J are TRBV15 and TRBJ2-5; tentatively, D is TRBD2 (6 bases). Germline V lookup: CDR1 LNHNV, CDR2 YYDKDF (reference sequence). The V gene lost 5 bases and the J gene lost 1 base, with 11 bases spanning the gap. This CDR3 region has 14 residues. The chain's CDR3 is CATSLRRGQETQYF. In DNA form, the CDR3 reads TGTGCCACCAGCCTTAGGCGGGGCCAAGAGACCCAGTACTTC.

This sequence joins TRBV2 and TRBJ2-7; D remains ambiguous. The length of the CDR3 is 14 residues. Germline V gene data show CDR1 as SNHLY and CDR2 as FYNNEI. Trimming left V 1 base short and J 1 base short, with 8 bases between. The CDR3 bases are TGTGCCAGCAGTGAAGATAGGCAGTCCTACGAGCAGTACTTC. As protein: CASSEDRQSYEQYF.

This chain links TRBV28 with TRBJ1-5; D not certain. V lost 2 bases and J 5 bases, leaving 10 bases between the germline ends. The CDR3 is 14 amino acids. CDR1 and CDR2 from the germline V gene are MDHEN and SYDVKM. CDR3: CASSLGPNYQPQHF. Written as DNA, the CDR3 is TGTGCCAGCAGTTTAGGCCCAAATTATCAGCCCCAGCATTTT.

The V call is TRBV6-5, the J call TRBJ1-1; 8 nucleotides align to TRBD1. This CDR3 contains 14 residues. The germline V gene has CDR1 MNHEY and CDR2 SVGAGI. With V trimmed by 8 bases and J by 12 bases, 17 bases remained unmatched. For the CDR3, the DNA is TGTGCCAGCTTTCGAGGGGCTGGACAGGGCTTAACTTTCTTT. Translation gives CASFRGAGQGLTFF.

The CDR3 loop reads CASSSGPRGGYTF. CDR3 DNA sequence: TGTGCCAGCAGCTCCGGACCTAGAGGGGGCTACACCTTC. V usage is TRBV13 and J usage is TRBJ1-2; D is undetermined. Trimming stripped 4 bases from V and 8 bases from J, with 14 bases between. The CDR3 totals 13 residues. CDR1 and CDR2 (germline): PRHDT, FYEKMQ (reference sequence).

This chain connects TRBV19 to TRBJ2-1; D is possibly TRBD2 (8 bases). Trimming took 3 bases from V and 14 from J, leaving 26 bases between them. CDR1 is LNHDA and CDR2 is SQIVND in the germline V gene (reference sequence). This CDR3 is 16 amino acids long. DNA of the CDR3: TGTGCCAGTAGTATTGCGGGGGGACAGAGTCCAATGTGGGAGTTCTTC. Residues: CASSIAGGQSPMWEFF.

CDR3 amino acids: CAWSPPPSGNYNEQFF. For the CDR3, the DNA is TGTGCCTGGAGTCCTCCCCCTAGCGGGAACTACAATGAGCAGTTCTTC. The rearrangement links TRBV30 to TRBJ2-1; TRBD2 matches 9 bases. Germline values: CDR1 GTSNPN, CDR2 SVGIG (reference sequence). With 2 bases clipped from V and 3 bases from J, the junction kept 8 bases outside the gene matches. CDR3 length: 16 residues.

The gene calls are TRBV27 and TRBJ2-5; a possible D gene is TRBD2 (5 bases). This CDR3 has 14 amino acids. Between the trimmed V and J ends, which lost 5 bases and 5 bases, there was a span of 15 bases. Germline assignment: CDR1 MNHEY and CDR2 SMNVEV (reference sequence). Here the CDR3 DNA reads TGTGCCAGCAGTCCCGCCTCCTGGGAGGAGACCCAGTACTTC. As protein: CASSPASWEETQYF.

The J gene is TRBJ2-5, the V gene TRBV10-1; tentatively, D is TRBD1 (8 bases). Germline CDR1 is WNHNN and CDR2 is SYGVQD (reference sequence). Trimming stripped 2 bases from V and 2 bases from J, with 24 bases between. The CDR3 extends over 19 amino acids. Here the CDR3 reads CASSEGGGTGQGQQETQYF. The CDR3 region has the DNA TGCGCCAGCAGTGAGGGGGGGGGTACTGGACAGGGTCAGCAAGAGACCCAGTACTTC.

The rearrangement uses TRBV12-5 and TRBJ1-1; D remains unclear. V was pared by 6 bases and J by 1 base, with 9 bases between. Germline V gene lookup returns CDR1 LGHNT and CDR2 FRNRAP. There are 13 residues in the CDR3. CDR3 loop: CASGRGRNTEAFF. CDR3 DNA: TGTGCTAGTGGCCGTGGACGGAACACTGAAGCTTTCTTT.